This TCR beta chain was found in a study of shared clonotypes between healthy human individuals. Whole-study context: For every donor, three CD4 naive, three CD4 memory, two CD8 naive and one CD8 memory plates were used.

Splitting of CD4+ cells produced CD45RA+ naive and CD45RA-negative memory subsets. The CDR3 length is 15 residues. Sorted-subset replicate PCR reactions contained approximately 190 ng DNA, corresponding to tens of thousands of T cell genomes. Profiling relied on immunoSEQ multiplex PCR, and the TCRdb table lists in-frame clones only, not all of them. Here the sample spans about 1 million clones, approximately 72% being singletons. This sequence joins TRBV21-1 and TRBJ2-7; no check of the table's D call, TRBD1, against the DNA was made. TRBV21-1 is a listed pseudogene. Sequenced material: memory CD4+ T cells sorted from blood. As for subset: CD45RA-negative fraction. This receptor was identified in a man aged 18 to 29 in good health. CDR3 amino acids: CASSRQGIRSYEQYF. The CDR3 DNA reads TGTGCCAGCAGCAGACAGGGAATTCGTTCCTACGAGCAGTACTTC.